The 11 T cell receptor beta chains given below trace back to one sample, sequenced in a study of blood T cell repertoires in COVID-19. Profiled with immunoSEQ multiplex PCR; TCRdb holds only in-frame clones, not every one. The sample has 150,000 or so clones, about nine tenths seen once. The sequenced material came from PBMCs or T cells enriched from blood (not recorded which). The source is a man aged 50 to 60 who had recovered from COVID-19.

The chain links TRBV28 to TRBJ1-2; 11 nucleotides align to TRBD1. The CDR3 is made up of 15 amino acids. Unmatched junction bases numbered 7, after V lost 5 bases and J lost 5 bases. CDR1 and CDR2 (germline): MDHEN, SYDVKM. CDR3 residues: CASSPWTGGRYGYTF. The CDR3 DNA is TGTGCCAGCAGTCCGTGGACAGGGGGCAGGTATGGCTACACCTTC.

The V gene is TRBV7-2, the J gene TRBJ2-1, with 7 nucleotides matching TRBD2. J lost 3 bases, V lost 8 bases, and 10 bases had no gene match. Germline-derived CDR1 and CDR2 are SGHTA and FQGNSA. This CDR3 is 15 amino acids long. The CDR3 DNA sequence: TGTGCCAGCTTAGCTGGGGGGAGGGGCTACAATGAGCAGTTCTTC. Translated: CASLAGGRGYNEQFF. The full variable domain, with the rest looked up from reference TRBV7-2 and TRBJ2-1, is GAGVSQSPSNKVTEKGKDVELRCDPISGHTALYWYRQSLGQGLEFLIYFQGNSAPDKSGLPSDRFSAERTGGSVSTLTIQRTQQEDSAVYLCASLAGGRGYNEQFFGPGTRLTVL.

V and J are TRBV7-9 and TRBJ2-7; 7 bases are a match to TRBD2. The CDR3 is made up of 15 amino acids. V gave up 2 bases and J gave up 3 bases; unmatched junction bases: 7. Germline assignment: CDR1 SEHNR and CDR2 FQNEAQ (reference sequence). In DNA, the CDR3 is TGTGCCAGCAGCTTATTAGCGGGTGTCTTCTACGAGCAGTACTTC. Encoded protein: CASSLLAGVFYEQYF.

V and J are TRBV30 and TRBJ2-5; maybe TRBD1 (5 bases). The V end was cut by 1 base, the J end by 2 bases, with 8 bases between. CDR3 length: 13 amino acids. CDR1 is GTSNPN, CDR2 SVGIG, per germline (reference sequence). Written as DNA, the CDR3 is TGTGCCTGGAGTGGACAGCCTCAAGAGACCCAGTACTTC. Translating gives CAWSGQPQETQYF.

The rearrangement uses TRBV3-1 (or the pseudogene TRBV3-2) and TRBJ2-1, with no clear D. The length of the CDR3 is 16 residues. In germline, CDR1 is LGHDT, CDR2 YNNKEL (reference sequence). V dropped 0 bases and J dropped 11 bases, with 20 bases sitting between them. CDR3 protein: CASSQDWAAATMKQFF. For the CDR3, the DNA is TGTGCCAGCAGCCAAGATTGGGCTGCAGCTACAATGAAGCAGTTCTTC.

This chain links TRBV27 with TRBJ2-7; D possibly corresponds to TRBD1 (6 bases). V dropped 3 bases and J dropped 1 base, with 13 bases sitting between them. The germline V gene has CDR1 MNHEY and CDR2 SMNVEV (reference sequence). This CDR3 has 15 amino acids. The chain's CDR3 is CASSFGGSLSYEQYF. CDR3 nucleotides: TGTGCCAGCAGTTTTGGGGGCAGCTTATCCTACGAGCAGTACTTC.

The chain joins TRBV19 to TRBJ1-2; 11 nucleotides match TRBD1. Per the germline V gene, CDR1 is LNHDA and CDR2 is SQIVND (reference sequence). This CDR3 has 12 amino acids. Trimming at V came to 9 bases and at J to 6 bases, leaving 3 bases not matched to a gene. This CDR3 is CASRTGGHGYTF. Written as DNA, the CDR3 is TGTGCCAGCCGGACAGGGGGCCATGGCTACACCTTC. Variable domain in full (rest from reference TRBV19 and TRBJ1-2): DGGITQSPKYLFRKEGQNVTLSCEQNLNHDAMYWYRQDPGQGLRLIYYSQIVNDFQKGDIAEGYSVSREKKESFPLTVTSAQKNPTAFYLCASRTGGHGYTFGSGTRLTVV.

This rearrangement joins TRBV19 to TRBJ1-5; D unclear. Germline assignment: CDR1 LNHDA and CDR2 SQIVND (reference sequence). The ends were cut back, 5 bases at V and 0 bases at J, with 5 bases in the middle. The CDR3 contains 13 residues. CDR3 sequence: CASSVNSNQPQHF. Here the CDR3 DNA reads TGTGCCAGTAGTGTAAATAGCAATCAGCCCCAGCATTTT.

This clone was observed a single time. The V and J genes are TRBV2 and TRBJ1-5; D is unresolved. Germline CDR1 SNHLY, CDR2 FYNNEI. The CDR3 length is 12 residues. The V end lost 8 bases, the J end lost 5 bases, and 10 bases lay between the germline ends. The CDR3 loop is CASAATDQPQHF. In nucleotides, the CDR3 is TGTGCCAGCGCGGCTACTGATCAGCCCCAGCATTTT.

The chain combines TRBV5-8 with TRBJ1-2; D is uncertain. Trimming removed 0 bases at V and 0 bases at J, with 9 bases between. The CDR3 is 15 amino acids. Germline V gene sequence: CDR1 SGHTS, CDR2 YDEGEE. The CDR3 loop reads CASSLARGANYGYTF. The CDR3 DNA reads as TGTGCCAGCAGCTTGGCCCGGGGTGCTAACTATGGCTACACCTTC.

The V call is TRBV27, the J call TRBJ2-7; TRBD1 might be the D (6 bases). The CDR3 spans 15 residues. Trimming removed 6 bases from V and 4 bases from J, with 19 bases in between. Germline CDR1 and CDR2: MNHEY and SMNVEV (reference sequence). The chain's CDR3 is CASRPTGSPPYEQYF. DNA for the CDR3: TGTGCCAGCAGGCCGACAGGATCTCCACCTTACGAGCAGTACTTC.